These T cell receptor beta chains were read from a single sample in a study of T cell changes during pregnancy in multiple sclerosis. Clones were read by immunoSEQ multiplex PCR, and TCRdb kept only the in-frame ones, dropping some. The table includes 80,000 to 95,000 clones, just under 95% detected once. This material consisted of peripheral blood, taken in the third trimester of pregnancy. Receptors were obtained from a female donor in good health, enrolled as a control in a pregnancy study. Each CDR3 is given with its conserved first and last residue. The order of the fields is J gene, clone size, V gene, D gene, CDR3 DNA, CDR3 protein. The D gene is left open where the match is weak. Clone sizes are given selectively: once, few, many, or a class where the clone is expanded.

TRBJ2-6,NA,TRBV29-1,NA,TGCAGCGTTGTCCAGGCTGGGGCCAACGTCCTGACTTTC,CSVVQAGANVLTF
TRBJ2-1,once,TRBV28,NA,TGTGCCAGCAGTTCGACAGCTAACTCCTACAATGAGCAGTTCTTC,CASSSTANSYNEQFF
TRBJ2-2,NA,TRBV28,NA,TGTGCCAGCTTCCTTGGGGGGGCGCGCACCGGGGAGCTGTTTTTT,CASFLGGARTGELFF
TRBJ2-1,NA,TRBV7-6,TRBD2,TGTGCCAGCAGCTTATTAGTAGCGGGAGTCCACAATGAGCAGTTCTTC,CASSLLVAGVHNEQFF
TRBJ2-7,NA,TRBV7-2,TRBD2,TGTGCCAGCAGTCCGGGACTAGCGGTACCCGAGCAGTACTTC,CASSPGLAVPEQYF
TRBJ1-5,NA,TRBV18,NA,TGTGCCAGCTCCCCGAGACAAGATAGCAATCAGCCCCAGCATTTT,CASSPRQDSNQPQHF
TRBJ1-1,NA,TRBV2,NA,TGTGCCAGCAGTGAAGAGGGGGGGGACACTGAAGCTTTCTTT,CASSEEGGDTEAFF
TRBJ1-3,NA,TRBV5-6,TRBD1,TGTGCCAGCAGCCAGGGGGCGCCCGGAAACACCATATATTTT,CASSQGAPGNTIYF
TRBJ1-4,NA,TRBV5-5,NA,TGTGCCAGCAGCCACCCCACGGCGGGGAACAATGAAAAACTGTTTTTT,CASSHPTAGNNEKLFF
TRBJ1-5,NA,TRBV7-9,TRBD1,TGTGCCAGCAGCCCTCAGGGGGCGAGCAATCAGCCCCAGCATTTT,CASSPQGASNQPQHF
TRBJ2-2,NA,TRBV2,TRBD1,TGTGCCAGCAGGTATCGACAGGGTTATACCGGGGAGCTGTTTTTT,CASRYRQGYTGELFF
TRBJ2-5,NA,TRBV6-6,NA,TGTGCCAGCAGTTACGAGGAGACCCAGTACTTC,CASSYEETQYF
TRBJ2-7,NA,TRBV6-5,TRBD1,TGTGCCAGCAGTTACATGCGGACAGGCTACGAGCAGTACTTC,CASSYMRTGYEQYF
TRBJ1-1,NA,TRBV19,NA,TGTGCCAGTAGTAAAGCAGGGAGGGCGAACACTGAAGCTTTCTTT,CASSKAGRANTEAFF
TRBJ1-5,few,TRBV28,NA,TGTGCCAGCAGTTTCCTCATTGAGGCATATCAGCCCCAGCATTTT,CASSFLIEAYQPQHF
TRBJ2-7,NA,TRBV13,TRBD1,TGTGCCAGCAGCTATGGGACAGCCCCCTACGAGCAGTACTTC,CASSYGTAPYEQYF
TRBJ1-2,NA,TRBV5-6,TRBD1,TGTGCCAGCAGCCCCGGACAGGCGGCTTACACCTTC,CASSPGQAAYTF
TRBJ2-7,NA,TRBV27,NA,TGTGCCAGCAGTTTATCGAAGACAGGCCCTCAACAGTACTTC,CASSLSKTGPQQYF
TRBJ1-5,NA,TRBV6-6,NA,TGTGCCAGCAGTTCCACACCAGGGGAGTCGGGGTCCCAGCATTTT,CASSSTPGESGSQHF
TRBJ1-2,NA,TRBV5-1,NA,TGCGCCAGCAGCCCACCAGAGCAGAGGGCCTATGGCTACACCTTC,CASSPPEQRAYGYTF
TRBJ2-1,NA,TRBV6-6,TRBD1,TGTGCCAGCAGCCCAGGACAGGGATCCTACAATGAGCAGTTCTTC,CASSPGQGSYNEQFF
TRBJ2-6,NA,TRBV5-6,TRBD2,TGTGCCAGCAGCTCCCTAGCGGCCGGCTCTGGGGCCAACGTCCTGACTTTC,CASSSLAAGSGANVLTF
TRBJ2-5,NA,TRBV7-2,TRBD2,TGTGCCAGCAGCTTACTCGTCGGACTAGCGGGAGAGACCCAGTACTTC,CASSLLVGLAGETQYF
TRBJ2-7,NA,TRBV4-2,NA,TGTGCCAGCAGCCAAGTAGTGGGGAGCTCCTACGAGCAGTACTTC,CASSQVVGSSYEQYF
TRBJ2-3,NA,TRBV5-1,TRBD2,TGCGCCAGCAGCCCTGGGGCTAGCGGAAGGTTCTACACAGATACGCAGTATTTT,CASSPGASGRFYTDTQYF
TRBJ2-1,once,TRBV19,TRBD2,TGTGCCAGTAGTGCCCCTAGCGGGAGATGGAATGAGCAGTTCTTC,CASSAPSGRWNEQFF
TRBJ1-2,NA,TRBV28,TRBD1,TGTGCCAGCAGTCGCCAGGGGGCGCTGAGCTATGGCTACACCTTC,CASSRQGALSYGYTF
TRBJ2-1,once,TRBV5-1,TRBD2,TGCGCCAGCAGCTTGGAAGCGGGACGCTCCTACAATGAGCAGTTCTTC,CASSLEAGRSYNEQFF
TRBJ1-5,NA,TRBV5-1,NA,TGCGCCAGCAGCCCTCGGGGGGGGTTACAGCCCCAGCATTTT,CASSPRGGLQPQHF
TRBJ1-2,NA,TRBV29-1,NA,TGCAGCGCCTGGGGAGGGGGCTATGGCTACACCTTC,CSAWGGGYGYTF
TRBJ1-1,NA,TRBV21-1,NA,TGTGCCAGCAGCAACAGGGGGCTCGCTGAAGCTTTCTTT,CASSNRGLAEAFF
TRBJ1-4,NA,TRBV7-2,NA,TGTGCCAGCAGCTCGCAACAGGGATCCAATGAAAAACTGTTTTTT,CASSSQQGSNEKLFF
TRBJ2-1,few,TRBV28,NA,TGTGCCAGCAGTTTAACAGGCAGGAATGAGCAGTTCTTC,CASSLTGRNEQFF
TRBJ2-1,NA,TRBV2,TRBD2,TGTGCCAGCAGTGAACTCCGCGGACTAGCGGGAGGCTCTGAGCAGTTCTTC,CASSELRGLAGGSEQFF
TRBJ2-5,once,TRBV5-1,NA,TGCGCCAGCAGCCTTGCGGACGGGGATGGAGAGACCCAGTACTTC,CASSLADGDGETQYF
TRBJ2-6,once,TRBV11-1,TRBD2,TGTGCCAGCAGCTTGTACCGGGAGGGTCCTGGGGCCAACGTCCTGACTTTC,CASSLYREGPGANVLTF
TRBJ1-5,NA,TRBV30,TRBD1,TGTGCCTGGTTAGACAGGGGGTATAGCAATCAGCCCCAGCATTTT,CAWLDRGYSNQPQHF
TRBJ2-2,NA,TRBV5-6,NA,TGTGCCAGCAGCCGGACAGGGAGGGGCGGGGAGCTGTTTTTT,CASSRTGRGGELFF
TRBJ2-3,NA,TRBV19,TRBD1,TGTGCCAGTAGTACTACAGGGGGTGGCTTAGATACGCAGTATTTT,CASSTTGGGLDTQYF
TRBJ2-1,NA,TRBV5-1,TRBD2,TGCGCCAGCGGCACCGGGACTAGTAACTACAATGAGCAGTTCTTC,CASGTGTSNYNEQFF
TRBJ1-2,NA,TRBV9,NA,TGTGCCAGCAGCCGAATAGTGGGAACGGGAGGCACCTTC,CASSRIVGTGGTF
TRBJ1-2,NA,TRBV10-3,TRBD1,TGTGCCATCAGTGAGCCGGACAGGGGGTCTGGCTACACCTTC,CAISEPDRGSGYTF